A single sample gave rise to the 15 T cell receptor beta chains below, sequenced in a study of shared clonotypes between healthy human individuals. Some clones are missing from TCRdb's copy, which holds only in-frame ones; the method was immunoSEQ multiplex PCR. The table shows approximately 2.5 million clones, with 80% to 95% occurring only once. The material sequenced was naive CD4+ T cells from PBMCs. Subset described: CD45RA+ positively selected. These receptors were collected from a man between 18 and 29 years old in good health. Some clones in this sample may be carry-over from other donors' samples.

The J gene is TRBJ2-3, the V gene TRBV19, with TRBD1 matching over 11 bases. Germline-derived CDR1 and CDR2 are LNHDA and SQIVND (reference sequence). The CDR3 runs 14 residues. J was trimmed by 3 bases and V by 5 bases; bases with no gene match: 1. CDR3 DNA: TGTGCCAGTAGTGGACAGGGGGCAACAGATACGCAGTATTTT. As protein: CASSGQGATDTQYF. Together with reference TRBV19 and TRBJ2-3, the CDR3 gives the full variable domain: DGGITQSPKYLFRKEGQNVTLSCEQNLNHDAMYWYRQDPGQGLRLIYYSQIVNDFQKGDIAEGYSVSREKKESFPLTVTSAQKNPTAFYLCASSGQGATDTQYFGPGTRLTVL.

The chain has TRBV6-6 and TRBJ1-2, with TRBD1 as a possible D gene (5 bases). The CDR3 contains 15 residues. Trimming removed 0 bases from V and 6 bases from J, with 14 bases in between. CDR1 MNHNY and CDR2 SVGAGI come from the germline V gene (reference sequence). For the CDR3, the DNA is TGTGCCAGCAGTTACTCGAGCCAGGGCGTCGATGGCTACACCTTC. Its translation: CASSYSSQGVDGYTF.

The CDR3 region has the DNA TGTGCCAGTAGTATGTGGAGGAATGAGCAGTTCTTC. Its translation: CASSMWRNEQFF. The chain employs TRBV19 and TRBJ2-1; maybe TRBD2 (5 bases). From germline, CDR1 is LNHDA and CDR2 SQIVND (reference sequence). This CDR3 has 12 amino acids. V was clipped by 3 bases and J by 7 bases, with 7 bases between them.

This clone has only one observation. The chain combines TRBV7-2 with TRBJ1-4, with TRBD1 matching over 9 bases. The CDR3 length is 15 residues. CDR1 is SGHTA and CDR2 is FQGNSA in the germline V gene. The V and J ends lost 3 bases and 10 bases, in that order; junction bases with no gene match: 9. This CDR3 is CASSFAGTGMGKLFF. CDR3 coding DNA: TGTGCCAGCAGCTTTGCCGGGACAGGGATGGGAAAACTGTTTTTT.

The chain couples TRBV4-1 to TRBJ1-5; possibly TRBD1 for D (6 bases). CDR3 size: 17 residues. The germline gives CDR1 MGHRA, CDR2 YSYEKL. Between the trimmed V and J ends, which lost 1 base and 6 bases, there was a span of 19 bases. CDR3 DNA sequence: TGCGCCAGCAGCCAAGGGCTACGGGGGCGAAGTCTTCAGCCCCAGCATTTT. It encodes CASSQGLRGRSLQPQHF.

J is TRBJ1-6 and V is TRBV6-5; a weak D match, TRBD1 (5 bases). Trimming removed 2 bases at V and 8 bases at J, with 13 bases between. The CDR3 consists of 15 residues. The germline V gene encodes CDR1 MNHEY and CDR2 SVGAGI. The CDR3: CASSYRQGRDSPLHF. In DNA, the CDR3 is TGTGCCAGCAGTTACAGGCAGGGCCGGGATTCACCCCTCCACTTT.

This chain joins TRBV27 and TRBJ2-7; D remains ambiguous. Looked up from germline, CDR1 is MNHEY and CDR2 is SMNVEV (reference sequence). CDR3 length equals 12 residues. With 8 bases removed from V and 4 bases from J, the gap between germline ends came to 12 bases. The CDR3 bases are TGTGCCAGCCGGTCCCCGGGTTACGAGCAGTACTTC. This sequence encodes CASRSPGYEQYF.

V gene TRBV27 combines with J gene TRBJ2-4; no reliable D call. Germline-derived CDR1 and CDR2 are MNHEY and SMNVEV (reference sequence). Trimming shortened V by 5 bases and J by 0 bases, and 14 bases separated the two germline ends. This CDR3 region has 16 residues. CDR3 nucleotides: TGTGCCAGCAGTCCGCCACGAAAAGGAGCCAAAAACATTCAGTACTTC. Residues: CASSPPRKGAKNIQYF.

The CDR3 is CASSQGRDRVSEQYF. The DNA for the CDR3 is TGCGCCAGCAGCCAGGGACGGGACAGGGTCAGCGAGCAGTACTTC. The gene calls are TRBV4-1 and TRBJ2-5; 9 nucleotides line up with TRBD1. The DNA end favors TRBJ2-7, so the J call may be wrong. The CDR3 has 15 residues. Germline lookup yields CDR1 MGHRA and CDR2 YSYEKL.

There are a few counts of this clone. The chain is built from TRBV2 and TRBJ1-1; D possibly corresponds to TRBD1 (5 bases). V lost 6 bases, J lost 1 base, and 9 bases lay in between. There are 13 residues in the CDR3. CDR1 and CDR2 from the germline V gene are SNHLY and FYNNEI. The DNA for the CDR3 is TGTGCCAGCAGGTACGGACAGAACACTGAAGCTTTCTTT. It is translated as CASRYGQNTEAFF.

The chain joins TRBV19 to TRBJ1-1; a weak D match, TRBD1 (5 bases). Germline V CDR1 and CDR2: LNHDA, SQIVND (reference sequence). V was pared by 1 base and J by 4 bases, with 16 bases between. CDR3 size: 16 residues. The CDR3, as DNA: TGTGCCAGTAGTATAGGAGTCGGGGCACGGAGCACTGAAGCTTTCTTT. It codes for CASSIGVGARSTEAFF.

The J gene is TRBJ2-7, the V gene TRBV4-1; 8 nucleotides agree with TRBD2. This CDR3 region has 13 residues. Germline V CDR1 and CDR2: MGHRA, YSYEKL. V trimming: 4 bases; J trimming: 4 bases; junction bases outside the gene matches: 3. The CDR3 reads CASSPREGYEQYF. The CDR3 region has the DNA TGCGCCAGCAGCCCACGGGAGGGATACGAGCAGTACTTC.

V gene TRBV27 combines with J gene TRBJ2-1; D is uncertain. The CDR3 length is 16 residues. Germline loops: CDR1 MNHEY, CDR2 SMNVEV (reference sequence). V lost 2 bases and J 1 base, leaving 12 bases between the germline ends. The CDR3 here is CASSLGRRGSYNEQFF. The CDR3 DNA reads as TGTGCCAGCAGTTTAGGCAGGCGAGGATCCTACAATGAGCAGTTCTTC.

DNA for the CDR3: TGTGCCAGCAGCCGAGGGACTAGCGGTTCCTACGAGCAGTACTTC. Translated: CASSRGTSGSYEQYF. The chain uses TRBV7-9 and TRBJ2-7; 11 bases line up with TRBD2. This CDR3 contains 15 residues. CDR1 is SEHNR and CDR2 is FQNEAQ in the germline V gene (reference sequence). The trim removed 5 bases at V and 1 base at J, leaving 4 bases unmatched.

The count of this clone is one. The chain couples TRBV30 to TRBJ2-3, with 9 bases lining up with TRBD1. The V segment lost 4 bases and the J segment 3 bases; nucleotides outside the gene matches: 5. CDR1 is GTSNPN and CDR2 is SVGIG in the germline V gene (reference sequence). There are 14 residues in the CDR3. This chain's CDR3 is CAWTKDRGTDTQYF. CDR3 coding DNA: TGTGCCTGGACTAAGGACAGGGGAACAGATACGCAGTATTTT.